These T cell receptor beta chains were read from a single sample in a study of regulatory T cells in long-lasting Graves disease. TCRdb redid the calling of the multiplex PCR reads with MiXCR, one entry per CDR3 protein. The sample lists 350,000 to 550,000 distinct CDR3 sequences; around 14% were seen once. These same data were also listed under a study on T cells in Graves' hyperthyroidism and ophthalmopathy.

This specimen was peripheral blood mononuclear cells (PBMCs), taken at new diagnosis, from a patient treated with antithyroid drugs. These receptors were obtained from a woman in her twenties or thirties with Graves disease. CDR3s include the opening cysteine and the closing phenylalanine or tryptophan. Each record gives: clone size, D gene, J gene, V gene, CDR3 protein, CDR3 DNA. D genes are given only for firm matches. The size of a clone is reported for some rows only, either as once, few or many, or as a class for expanded clones.

many TRBD1 TRBJ1-1 TRBV28 CASSLVGDRGRLTEAFF TGTGCCAGCAGTTTAGTGGGGGACAGGGGGCGTTTGACTGAAGCTTTCTTT
many TRBD2 TRBJ2-1 TRBV20-1 CSAPDLTSANEQFF TGCAGTGCCCCGGATCTGACTAGCGCCAATGAGCAGTTCTTC
. TRBD2 TRBJ2-1 TRBV12-3/TRBV12-4 CASSFTTSGGNEQLF TGTGCCAGCAGTTTTACGACTAGCGGGGGTAATGAGCAGCTCTTC
many . TRBJ2-7 TRBV7-2 CASSYNYEQYF TGTGCCAGCAGCTACAACTACGAGCAGTACTTC
many . TRBJ2-7 TRBV6-1 CATSPGTARYEQYF TGTGCCACCTCACCCGGGACGGCACGCTACGAGCAGTACTTC
. . TRBJ2-1 TRBV28 CASTSPGHGYNEQFF TGTGCCAGCACCTCCCCGGGTCACGGCTACAATGAGCAGTTCTTC
. TRBD2 TRBJ2-3 TRBV14 CASSQGVAGGNTQYF TGTGCCAGCAGCCAAGGAGTAGCGGGAGGAAATACGCAGTATTTT
many TRBD2 TRBJ2-2 TRBV7-6 CASSPEGSLAGGMNTGELFF TGTGCCAGCAGCCCCGAAGGGTCACTAGCGGGAGGGATGAACACCGGGGAGCTGTTTTTT
many . TRBJ1-1 TRBV5-1 CASSLSAGGGNTEAFF TGCGCCAGCAGCTTGTCAGCCGGAGGGGGAAACACTGAAGCTTTCTTT
many TRBD2 TRBJ2-1 TRBV27 CASSLMGLAGLSYNEQFF TGTGCCAGCAGTTTAATGGGACTAGCGGGTTTATCCTACAATGAGCAGTTCTTC
many . TRBJ1-5 TRBV20-1 CSARQGNQPQHF TGCAGTGCTAGACAGGGCAATCAGCCCCAGCATTTT
few TRBD1 TRBJ1-2 TRBV19 CASTGTVYGYTF TGTGCCAGTACGGGGACAGTCTATGGCTACACCTTC
few . TRBJ2-1 TRBV7-2 CASSLAGPGNEQFF TGTGCCAGCAGCTTAGCGGGGCCAGGGAATGAGCAGTTCTTC
few TRBD1 TRBJ1-3 TRBV12-5 CASGLALPRAQGGLNTIYF TGTGCTAGTGGTTTGGCGCTCCCCCGGGCACAGGGGGGTTTAAACACCATATATTTT
many . TRBJ2-1 TRBV27 CASSLYGRMNEQFF TGTGCCAGCAGTTTATACGGGAGAATGAATGAGCAGTTCTTC
. TRBD2 TRBJ2-5 TRBV5-8 CASSLAVGVAGEETQYF TGTGCCAGCAGCTTGGCCGTCGGGGTAGCGGGAGAGGAGACCCAGTACTTC
many TRBD2 TRBJ2-4 TRBV28 CASSFLAGGPSPPDF TGTGCCAGCAGTTTCCTAGCGGGAGGGCCCTCGCCTCCGGACTTC
. . TRBJ2-3 TRBV2 CASSVVRGGTGTQYF TGTGCCAGCAGTGTGGTCCGGGGCGGCACAGGTACGCAGTATTTT
. TRBD2 TRBJ2-2 TRBV10-1 CASSEARRVAGNTGELFF TGCGCCAGCAGTGAGGCCCGTAGGGTAGCGGGGAACACCGGGGAGCTGTTTTTT
few . TRBJ2-7 TRBV27 CASSFGVEAGSSQYF TGTGCCAGCAGTTTCGGGGTTGAGGCGGGATCTAGTCAGTACTTC
. . TRBJ1-1 TRBV28 CASSLLLGAAVSAEAFF TGTGCCAGCAGTCTCCTCCTCGGGGCGGCAGTCTCAGCTGAAGCTTTCTTT
many . TRBJ2-7 TRBV12-3/TRBV12-4 CASSPRTGISYEQYF TGTGCCAGCAGTCCCAGGACGGGGATCTCCTACGAGCAGTACTTC
many TRBD1 TRBJ2-4 TRBV9 CASSVDGQGANIQYF TGTGCCAGCAGCGTAGACGGACAGGGGGCGAACATTCAGTACTTC
many TRBD2 TRBJ2-3 TRBV29-1 CSVSDPGLGASGIPDTQYF TGCAGCGTATCCGACCCCGGGCTTGGGGCTAGCGGGATTCCAGATACGCAGTATTTT
many . TRBJ1-1 TRBV2 CASIALRARGRAFF TGTGCCAGCATTGCCCTAAGGGCCAGGGGACGAGCTTTCTTT
many . TRBJ2-7 TRBV11-1 CASSTASGPPYEQYF TGTGCCAGCAGCACCGCCTCGGGACCCCCCTACGAGCAGTACTTC
few TRBD2 TRBJ2-1 TRBV9 CASSNGLAGNNEQFF TGTGCCAGCAGCAACGGACTAGCGGGCAACAATGAGCAGTTCTTC
many TRBD1 TRBJ1-1 TRBV11-2 CASSLVAGGTEAFF TGTGCCAGCAGCTTAGTGGCAGGGGGCACTGAAGCTTTCTTT
. TRBD1 TRBJ2-1 TRBV5-1 CASSLDSTGGPYNEQFF TGCGCCAGCAGCTTGGATAGCACAGGGGGCCCCTACAATGAGCAGTTCTTC
many TRBD2 TRBJ2-5 TRBV27 CASSSFAGASEETQYF TGTGCCAGCAGTTCCTTTGCGGGAGCGTCGGAGGAGACCCAGTACTTC
many . TRBJ2-3 TRBV7-9 CASSSRATGADTQYF TGTGCCAGCAGCTCCCGTGCGACGGGGGCAGATACGCAGTATTTT
. . TRBJ1-2 TRBV6-2/TRBV6-3 CAATGGVSSGYTF TGTGCCGCGACGGGGGGGGTCTCGAGTGGCTACACCTTC
many . TRBJ1-5 TRBV6-1 CASSEYRVNQPQHF TGTGCCAGCAGTGAATACAGGGTTAATCAGCCCCAGCATTTT
few TRBD1 TRBJ1-1 TRBV12-3/TRBV12-4 CASRGQLETIEAFF TGTGCCAGCAGGGGACAGTTGGAAACTATTGAAGCTTTCTTT
. TRBD2 TRBJ2-2 TRBV30 CAYRGGNYNTGELFF TGTGCCTACCGGGGGGGGAACTATAACACCGGGGAGCTGTTTTTT
. . TRBJ2-1 TRBV10-1 CAIRRVRYNEQFF TGCGCCATCCGTCGGGTACGCTACAATGAGCAGTTCTTC
many . TRBJ2-3 TRBV2 CASMSSDSGHGTQYF TGTGCCAGCATGTCCAGCGACTCCGGTCACGGTACGCAGTATTTT
many . TRBJ1-1 TRBV20-1 CSASPLVGGSTRSNTEAFF TGCAGTGCTAGCCCACTCGTAGGAGGGAGTACTAGGTCGAACACTGAAGCTTTCTTT
many TRBD2 TRBJ2-7 TRBV13 CASSATNRLAGLYEQYF TGTGCCAGCAGCGCTACCAATCGACTAGCGGGACTCTACGAGCAGTACTTC
. . TRBJ1-5 TRBV19 CATTGGGISNQPQHF TGTGCCACCACCGGTGGGGGGATAAGCAATCAGCCCCAGCATTTT
. . TRBJ2-1 TRBV4-1 CASSQPEGQGSYNEQFF TGCGCCAGCAGCCAGCCCGAGGGGCAGGGCTCCTACAATGAGCAGTTCTTC
. . TRBJ1-6 TRBV12-3/TRBV12-4 CASSFDRSNSPLHF TGTGCCAGCAGTTTTGACAGGTCAAATTCACCCCTCCACTTT
. . TRBJ1-1 TRBV5-1 CASSLTRGADTEAFF TGCGCCAGCAGCTTGACGCGGGGCGCGGACACTGAAGCTTTCTTT
many TRBD1 TRBJ1-2 TRBV30 CAWSIQGAQGYTF TGTGCCTGGAGCATACAGGGGGCGCAGGGCTACACCTTC
many TRBD2 TRBJ2-4 TRBV11-2 CASSYAGGGNIQYF TGTGCCAGCAGCTATGCGGGAGGCGGTAACATTCAGTACTTC
many . TRBJ2-5 TRBV24-1 CATRGGFGTQYF TGTGCCACCAGGGGCGGTTTCGGGACCCAGTACTTC
. . TRBJ1-5 TRBV6-5 CASSYSAENQPQHF TGTGCCAGCAGTTACTCCGCAGAGAATCAGCCCCAGCATTTT
many . TRBJ2-1 TRBV20-1 CSARDGRYNEQFF TGCAGTGCTAGAGATGGACGGTACAATGAGCAGTTCTTC
many TRBD2 TRBJ2-7 TRBV28 CASSLGTSGREQYF TGTGCCAGCAGTTTGGGGACTAGCGGGAGGGAGCAGTACTTC
. . TRBJ1-4 TRBV19 CASSIVFRQENEKLFF TGTGCCAGTAGTATAGTTTTCCGGCAGGAAAATGAAAAACTGTTTTTT
many . TRBJ2-1 TRBV7-9 CASSLVGGGVDEQFF TGTGCCAGCAGCTTAGTTGGGGGAGGTGTTGATGAGCAGTTCTTC